These T cell receptor beta chains were read from a single sample in a study of Tregs in tolerant kidney transplant recipients. The assay was immunoSEQ multiplex PCR, and TCRdb's table has in-frame clones only and misses some. The sample includes approximately 66,000 clones, approximately 83% of them seen just once. This specimen was Tregs from blood, taken before the transplant. The receptors were sampled from a human donor who received a combined kidney and bone marrow transplant. CDR3s include the opening cysteine and the closing phenylalanine or tryptophan. D genes are given only for firm matches. Expanded clones get a size class; other rows say once, few or many, or leave the size out.

CDR3nt	CDR3aa	v_gene	d_gene	j_gene	abundance
TGTGCCAGTAGTATACGGACCGGGACTTGGGCCGATGAGCAGTTCTTC	CASSIRTGTWADEQFF	TRBV19	.	TRBJ2-1	once
TGTGCCAGTAGTATACAGGGGGCCGTTAGCAATCAGCCCCAGCATTTT	CASSIQGAVSNQPQHF	TRBV19	TRBD1	TRBJ1-5	.
TGTGCCAGCAGTGAAGCGAGGGGACAAACCTATGGCTACACCTTC	CASSEARGQTYGYTF	TRBV6-1	.	TRBJ1-2	.
TGTGCCAGCACCCAATCAAGCGGGAAGAACACTGAAGCTTTCTTT	CASTQSSGKNTEAFF	TRBV11-2	.	TRBJ1-1	.
TGCGCCAGCAGCTTTATAGAATCCCACGAGCAGTACTTC	CASSFIESHEQYF	TRBV5-1	.	TRBJ2-7	few
TGTGCCAGCAGTGAGGGCAACTATGGCTACACCTTC	CASSEGNYGYTF	TRBV6-1	.	TRBJ1-2	.
TGCGCCAGCAGCTTAGGACAGGTATGGGGCACTGAAGCTTTCTTT	CASSLGQVWGTEAFF	TRBV5-1	TRBD1	TRBJ1-1	.
TGTGCCAGCAGTATACAGGGGAACCATGGCTACACCTTC	CASSIQGNHGYTF	TRBV6-5	TRBD1	TRBJ1-2	.
TGTGCCAGCAGTGATGAGTCCTGGCAGTTCTTC	CASSDESWQFF	TRBV2	.	TRBJ2-1	once
TGTGCCAGCAGTTACTCGTCGTCAGTCTCCTACGAGCAGTACTTC	CASSYSSSVSYEQYF	TRBV6-5	.	TRBJ2-7	.
TGTGCCAGCTCACCTGGGACAGGACTACAAGAGACCCAGTACTTC	CASSPGTGLQETQYF	TRBV18	TRBD1	TRBJ2-5	once
TGTGCCAGCAGCCAAGTGGGGACAGGGAACACCGGGGAGCTGTTTTTT	CASSQVGTGNTGELFF	TRBV4-2	TRBD1	TRBJ2-2	.
TGCAGCGTCCACGTCCCTGGACAGGGCGTTGAGCAGTTCTTC	CSVHVPGQGVEQFF	TRBV29-1	TRBD1	TRBJ2-1	.
TGCGCCAGCAGCCAAGAAGTTGTACTAGCGGGAAGGAATGAGCAGTTCTTC	CASSQEVVLAGRNEQFF	TRBV4-3	TRBD2	TRBJ2-1	.
TGTGCCAGCAGTAGTCCCAGGGGGAGCTATGGCTACACCTTC	CASSSPRGSYGYTF	TRBV2	TRBD1	TRBJ1-2	.
TGCGCCAGCAGTGACCGAGGGACTGAAGCTTTCTTT	CASSDRGTEAFF	TRBV10-1	.	TRBJ1-1	few
TGCGCCAGCAGCTTATTAGGACAACTCTCCTATAATTCACCCCTCCACTTT	CASSLLGQLSYNSPLHF	TRBV5-1	.	TRBJ1-6	.
TGTGCCAGCTCACCAGAGGGCTATAAGGCTGCTTTCTTT	CASSPEGYKAAFF	TRBV18	.	TRBJ1-1	.
TGCAGTGCTAGTAGGGAGGAGACCCAGTACTTC	CSASREETQYF	TRBV20-1	.	TRBJ2-5	.
TGTGCCAGCAGTGAATTGAAGAGCTCCTACAATGAGCAGTTCTTC	CASSELKSSYNEQFF	TRBV2	.	TRBJ2-1	.
TGTGCTAGTGGTTTGAGCCTAGTGTCTGAGCAGTTCTTC	CASGLSLVSEQFF	TRBV12-5	.	TRBJ2-1	.
TGTGCCAGCAGGGACCACCGGGACAGCTATGGCTACACCTTC	CASRDHRDSYGYTF	TRBV6-5	TRBD1	TRBJ1-2	few
TGTGCCATCAGTGAGTCCCAGGGGCGGACTGAAGCTTTCTTT	CAISESQGRTEAFF	TRBV10-3	.	TRBJ1-1	.
TGTGCCAGCAGCGAGACTGATCGGGGAGAGCAGTACTTC	CASSETDRGEQYF	TRBV6-5	.	TRBJ2-7	.
TGCGCCAGCAGCTTGGCTAGGGGCCCGAACTATGGCTACACCTTC	CASSLARGPNYGYTF	TRBV5-1	.	TRBJ1-2	once
TGCGCCAGCAGCCCACAAGGGGGGGACACTGAAGCTTTCTTT	CASSPQGGDTEAFF	TRBV7-2	.	TRBJ1-1	.
TGTGCCAGCAGCTTAGGACAGGGCATGGTGGGGGGCTACACCTTC	CASSLGQGMVGGYTF	TRBV7-2	TRBD1	TRBJ1-2	.
TGTGCCAGCAGTTTATTGCGGGGTATCTCTGAAGCTTTCTTT	CASSLLRGISEAFF	TRBV27	.	TRBJ1-1	.
TGTGCCAGCAGTCCTGGACAGGAGAACACTGAAGCTTTCTTT	CASSPGQENTEAFF	TRBV4-2	TRBD1	TRBJ1-1	.